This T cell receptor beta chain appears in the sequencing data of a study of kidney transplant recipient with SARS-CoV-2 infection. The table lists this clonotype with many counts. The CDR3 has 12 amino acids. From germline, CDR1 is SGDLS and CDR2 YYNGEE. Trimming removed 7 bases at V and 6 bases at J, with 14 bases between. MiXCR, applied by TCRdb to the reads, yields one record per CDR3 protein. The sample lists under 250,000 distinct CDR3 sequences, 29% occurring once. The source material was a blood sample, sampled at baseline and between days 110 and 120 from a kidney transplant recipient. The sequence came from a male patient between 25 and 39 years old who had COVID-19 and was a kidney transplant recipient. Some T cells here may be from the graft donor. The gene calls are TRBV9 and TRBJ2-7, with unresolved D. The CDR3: CASGKIDGEQYF. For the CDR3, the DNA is TGTGCCAGCGGCAAGATCGACGGCGAGCAGTACTTC. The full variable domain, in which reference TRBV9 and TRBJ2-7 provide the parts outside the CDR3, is DSGVTQTPKHLITATGQRVTLRCSPRSGDLSVYWYQQSLDQGLQFLIQYYNGEERAKGNILERFSAQQFPDLHSELNLSSLELGDSALYFCASGKIDGEQYFGPGTRLTVT.